These 21 T cell receptor beta chains originate from one sample sequenced in a study of blood T cell repertoires in COVID-19. Libraries were prepared by immunoSEQ multiplex PCR; TCRdb keeps only in-frame clonotypes and omits some of them. This sample carries about 97,000 clones, almost 90% of them seen once, and the ten largest clones take 2.1%. Sequenced: peripheral blood. The receptors here all came from a man aged 50 or older with COVID-19, enrolled during active disease.

The count of this clone is one. The gene calls are TRBV7-8 and TRBJ1-2; 8 nucleotides line up with TRBD1. This CDR3 is 14 amino acids long. V lost 5 bases and J lost 2; bases outside the gene matches: 4. Per germline, CDR1 SGHVS and CDR2 FQNEAQ. CDR3 region: CASSPRTGNYGYTF. For the CDR3, the DNA is TGTGCCAGCAGCCCCCGGACAGGGAACTATGGCTACACCTTC.

The rearrangement uses TRBV5-1 and TRBJ2-7, with 7 positions matching TRBD1. The CDR3 runs 14 residues. Germline CDR1 reads SGHRS; CDR2 reads YFSETQ. After removal of 1 base from V and 2 bases from J, the junction contained 3 bases not matched to a gene. The CDR3 DNA reads as TGCGCCAGCAGCTTGCCGGACAGGACCTACGAGCAGTACTTC. This encodes CASSLPDRTYEQYF.

This chain joins TRBV3-1 (or the pseudogene TRBV3-2) and TRBJ2-5; TRBD2 matches at 15 bases. V dropped 2 bases and J dropped 5; count of bases not matched to a gene: 3. The germline CDR1 and CDR2 sequences are LGHDT and YNNKEL (reference sequence). The CDR3 is made up of 16 amino acids. DNA of the CDR3: TGTGCCAGCAGCCAACGGACTAGCGGGGGGGCGGAGACCCAGTACTTC. It translates to CASSQRTSGGAETQYF.

The chain is built from TRBV9 and TRBJ2-7; maybe TRBD2 (5 bases). Germline lookup yields CDR1 SGDLS and CDR2 YYNGEE. Trimming took off 0 bases at V and 7 bases at J, with 11 bases between the two ends. The CDR3 has 13 amino acids. The CDR3 DNA follows: TGTGCCAGCAGCGTAGGGACCCCGGGAGAGCAGTACTTC. Protein: CASSVGTPGEQYF.

V and J are TRBV5-4 and TRBJ1-4; the match to TRBD1 covers 8 bases. The CDR3 runs to 17 residues. From germline, CDR1 is SGHNT and CDR2 YYREEE (reference sequence). Losses at the gene ends were 4 bases for V and 0 bases for J; bases not matched to a gene: 8. The CDR3 DNA reads TGTGCCAGCAGCGTAAAGCAGGGGGCAACAACTAATGAAAAACTGTTTTTT. Protein sequence: CASSVKQGATTNEKLFF.

The CDR3 DNA reads TGTGCCAGTAGTAGGGGGACAGGGCTGTCACCCCTCCACTTT. Encoded protein: CASSRGTGLSPLHF. V gene TRBV19 combines with J gene TRBJ1-6; the match to TRBD1 covers 9 bases. The CDR3 has 14 amino acids. Germline CDR1 reads LNHDA; CDR2 reads SQIVND (reference sequence). Trimming removed 4 bases from V and 10 bases from J; junction bases left unmatched: 5.

The chain joins TRBV14 to TRBJ1-2; D may be TRBD1 (5 bases). Trimming took 0 bases from V and 8 from J, leaving 22 bases between them. In germline, CDR1 is SGHDN, CDR2 FVKESK. This CDR3 region has 17 residues. CDR3 sequence (DNA): TGTGCCAGCAGCCAAGATTTAGGCGTCACAGGCCCCAGAGGCTACACCTTC. Its translation is CASSQDLGVTGPRGYTF.

This chain links TRBV5-1 with TRBJ1-4; no firm D call. V was shortened by 6 bases and J by 3 bases, with 9 bases between the two germline ends. The CDR3 extends over 13 amino acids. Germline V gene lookup returns CDR1 SGHRS and CDR2 YFSETQ. The CDR3 spells CASNLSPNEKLFF. CDR3 DNA sequence: TGCGCCAGCAACCTAAGCCCTAATGAAAAACTGTTTTTT.

The chain is built from TRBV9 and TRBJ2-2; 10 bases match TRBD1. Unmatched junction bases numbered 3, after V lost 6 bases and J lost 4 bases. The CDR3 runs 14 residues. CDR1 and CDR2 from the germline V gene are SGDLS and YYNGEE. This chain's CDR3 is CASNRQGATGELFF. As DNA, the CDR3 is TGTGCCAGCAACCGACAGGGGGCCACCGGGGAGCTGTTTTTT.

A few counts support this clone. V is TRBV4-3 and J is TRBJ2-7, with 9 bases lining up with TRBD1. The CDR3 runs 14 residues. Trimming removed 4 bases from V and 5 bases from J; junction bases left unmatched: 6. CDR1 LGHNA and CDR2 YSLEER come from the germline V gene. This CDR3 is CASSRVTGGDEQYF. The DNA for the CDR3 is TGCGCCAGCAGCCGAGTGACAGGGGGAGACGAGCAGTACTTC.

The rearrangement joins TRBV15 to TRBJ1-1; D might be TRBD1 (5 bases). V gave up 0 bases and J gave up 8 bases, with 10 bases separating them. CDR1 and CDR2 (germline): LNHNV, YYDKDF (reference sequence). This CDR3 is built from 13 residues. Here the CDR3 reads CATSRDRGAEAFF. CDR3 coding DNA: TGTGCCACCAGCAGAGATCGCGGGGCAGAAGCTTTCTTT.

This clone was observed a few times. The V call is TRBV15, the J call TRBJ1-1, with TRBD1 matching over 8 bases. In germline, CDR1 is LNHNV, CDR2 YYDKDF (reference sequence). The CDR3 is 14 amino acids. The V gene end was trimmed by 3 bases and the J gene end by 7 bases; junction bases not matched to a gene: 7. The CDR3 sequence: CATSRVDRGFEAFF. CDR3 DNA sequence: TGTGCCACCAGCAGGGTTGACAGGGGATTTGAAGCTTTCTTT. Complete variable domain (other parts from reference TRBV15 and TRBJ1-1): DAMVIQNPRYQVTQFGKPVTLSCSQTLNHNVMYWYQQKSSQAPKLLFHYYDKDFNNEADTPDNFQSRRPNTSFCFLDIRSPGLGDTAMYLCATSRVDRGFEAFFGQGTRLTVV.

V gene TRBV6-2 or TRBV6-3 combines with J gene TRBJ2-1; 10 positions match TRBD2. The CDR3 is 14 residues long. The V and J ends lost 5 bases and 7 bases, in that order; junction bases with no gene match: 5. In germline, CDR1 is MNHEY, CDR2 SVGEGT. This chain's CDR3 is CASSGTSAGNEQFF. The DNA of the CDR3 is TGTGCCAGCAGTGGGACTAGCGCTGGGAATGAGCAGTTCTTC.

This clone occurred a few times. The rearrangement links TRBV10-3 to TRBJ1-5; 9 bases are shared with TRBD1. Germline CDR1 and CDR2: ENHRY and SYGVKD. The CDR3 is made up of 15 amino acids. V gave up 6 bases and J gave up 1 base; unmatched junction bases: 4. CDR3 region: CAIRQGQGSNQPQHF. The CDR3 DNA is TGTGCCATCAGACAGGGACAGGGCAGCAATCAGCCCCAGCATTTT.

The chain combines TRBV19 with TRBJ2-5, with 14 bases lining up with TRBD2. Per the germline V gene, CDR1 is LNHDA and CDR2 is SQIVND (reference sequence). The CDR3 is 15 amino acids. V was pared by 6 bases and J by 2 bases, with 2 bases of the junction left unmatched. Here the CDR3 reads CASSRLAGGQETQYF. CDR3 DNA sequence: TGTGCCAGTAGCCGACTAGCGGGGGGGCAAGAGACCCAGTACTTC.

The CDR3 protein is CASSLVAGEPQHF. The CDR3 nucleotides are TGTGCCAGCAGCTTGGTGGCGGGGGAGCCCCAGCATTTT. The V call is TRBV5-6, the J call TRBJ1-5, with D tentatively TRBD1 (5 bases). The CDR3 is 13 residues long. The germline CDR1 and CDR2 sequences are SGHDT and YYEEEE. V shed 0 bases and J shed 8 bases, with 9 bases lying between them. The whole variable domain, filled in from reference TRBV5-6 and TRBJ1-5, reads DAGVTQSPTHLIKTRGQQVTLRCSPKSGHDTVSWYQQALGQGPQFIFQYYEEEERQRGNFPDRFSGHQFPNYSSELNVNALLLGDSALYLCASSLVAGEPQHFGDGTRLSIL.

The genes are TRBV3-1 (or the pseudogene TRBV3-2) and TRBJ2-5; 7 positions agree with TRBD1. CDR1 LGHDT and CDR2 YNNKEL come from the germline V gene (reference sequence). V lost 1 base, J lost 0 bases, and 2 bases stayed unmatched. The CDR3 contains 15 residues. This CDR3 is CASSQVDRNQETQYF. The CDR3 DNA reads TGTGCCAGCAGCCAAGTGGACAGGAACCAAGAGACCCAGTACTTC.

This sequence joins TRBV5-1 and TRBJ2-1; 7 bases map to TRBD2. There are 14 residues in the CDR3. CDR1 SGHRS and CDR2 YFSETQ come from the germline V gene. V was clipped by 4 bases and J by 6 bases; unmatched bases: 7. The CDR3 here is CASSKRTSINEQFF. CDR3 DNA: TGCGCCAGCAGCAAACGGACTAGTATCAATGAGCAGTTCTTC.

V usage is TRBV6-6 and J usage is TRBJ1-5; D is perhaps TRBD1 (5 bases). The CDR3 spans 15 residues. V was cut by 2 bases and J by 7 bases, with 15 bases left in between. Germline CDR1 is MNHNY and CDR2 is SVGAGI (reference sequence). The CDR3 protein is CASSYLGTPGQPQHF. CDR3 DNA: TGTGCCAGCAGTTACCTGGGGACTCCAGGGCAGCCCCAGCATTTT.

The chain's CDR3 is CASSLIGVQETQYF. The CDR3 DNA sequence: TGTGCCAGCAGTTTAATAGGAGTACAAGAGACCCAGTACTTC. The V gene is TRBV28, the J gene TRBJ2-5; D not resolved. V dropped 2 bases and J dropped 2 bases, with 9 bases sitting between them. Germline CDR1 reads MDHEN; CDR2 reads SYDVKM. The CDR3 is 14 residues long.

The chain combines TRBV7-9 with TRBJ2-3; D is perhaps TRBD1 (6 bases). The germline CDR1 and CDR2 sequences are SEHNR and FQNEAQ (reference sequence). The CDR3 loop spans 14 amino acids. V was trimmed by 5 bases and J by 0 bases, leaving 9 bases between them. The CDR3 bases are TGTGCCAGCAGCCTAGACAGGAGCACAGATACGCAGTATTTT. This sequence encodes CASSLDRSTDTQYF.